The TCR beta chain under discussion was sequenced for a study of identical twins' blood T cells. CDR3 length: 14 amino acids. Germline loops: CDR1 MNHEY, CDR2 SMNVEV (reference sequence). Trimming cost V 6 bases and J 0 bases, with 11 bases left between them. A previously described protocol, modified, built RNA-based TCR cDNA libraries. TCRdb itself ran the 5' RACE reads through MiXCR, one entry per CDR3 protein. The table lists roughly 340,000 distinct CDR3 sequences, roughly 27% of them singletons, with 6.1% in the top ten. The TCR comes from a woman between 18 and 55 years old in good health. The rearrangement joins TRBV27 to TRBJ1-1; D is undetermined. Material: PBMCs. The CDR3 loop is CASSLTRLNTEAFF. Written as DNA, the CDR3 is TGTGCCAGCAGCCTAACTCGGCTGAACACTGAAGCTTTCTTT.